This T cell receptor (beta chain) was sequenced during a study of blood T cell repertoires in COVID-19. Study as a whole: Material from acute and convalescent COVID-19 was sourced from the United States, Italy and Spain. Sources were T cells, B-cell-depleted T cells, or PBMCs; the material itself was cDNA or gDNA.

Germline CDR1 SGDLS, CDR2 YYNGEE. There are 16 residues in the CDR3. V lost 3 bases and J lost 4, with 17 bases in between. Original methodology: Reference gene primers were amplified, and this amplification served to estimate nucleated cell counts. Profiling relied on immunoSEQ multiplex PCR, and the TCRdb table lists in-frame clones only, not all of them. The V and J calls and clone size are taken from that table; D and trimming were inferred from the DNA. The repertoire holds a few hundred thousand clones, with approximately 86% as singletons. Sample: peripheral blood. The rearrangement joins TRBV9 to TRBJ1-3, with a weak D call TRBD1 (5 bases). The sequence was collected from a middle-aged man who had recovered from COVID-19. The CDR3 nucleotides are TGTGCCAGCAGCGCATTAGACAGAGGAAAAGGAAACACCATATATTTT. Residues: CASSALDRGKGNTIYF.